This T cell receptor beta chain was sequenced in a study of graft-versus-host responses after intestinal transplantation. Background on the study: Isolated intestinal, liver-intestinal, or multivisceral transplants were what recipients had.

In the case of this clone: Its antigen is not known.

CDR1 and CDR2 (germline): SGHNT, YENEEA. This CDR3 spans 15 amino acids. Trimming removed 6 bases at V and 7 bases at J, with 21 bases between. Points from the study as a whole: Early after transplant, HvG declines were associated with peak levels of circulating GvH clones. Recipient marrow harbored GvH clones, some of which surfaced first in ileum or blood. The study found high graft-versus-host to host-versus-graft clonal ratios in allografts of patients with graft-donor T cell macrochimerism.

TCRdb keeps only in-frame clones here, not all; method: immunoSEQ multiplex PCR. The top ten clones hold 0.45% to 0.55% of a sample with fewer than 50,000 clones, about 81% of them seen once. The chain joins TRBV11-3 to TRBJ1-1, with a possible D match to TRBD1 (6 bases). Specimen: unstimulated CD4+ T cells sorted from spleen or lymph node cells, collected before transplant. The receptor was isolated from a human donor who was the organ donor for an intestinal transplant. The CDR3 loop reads CASRIGGARGVEAFF. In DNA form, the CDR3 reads TGTGCCAGCAGGATTGGGGGGGCGCGAGGGGTTGAAGCTTTCTTT.